Each of the 20 T cell receptor beta chains below was sequenced from the same sample in a study of beta chain features in type 1 diabetes. Study results and caveats: Shorter TCRB CDR3s, moderately but significantly so, marked every one of the four CD4+ subsets in Type 1 diabetes patients.

Every isolated RNA sample was fully reverse transcribed, so sequencing captured expressed TCRB transcripts. Sequencing was performed with immunoSEQ multiplex PCR; in TCRdb, only in-frame clones are kept and a portion is missing. The data hold fewer than 350,000 clones, with approximately 15% observed a single time. These TCRs are of unknown antigen specificity. The sequencing input was naive CD4+ T cells from blood. These receptors all come from a man younger than 35 with type 1 diabetes.

The rearrangement joins TRBV4-1 to TRBJ2-1; 7 bases fit TRBD1. J gave up 1 base and V 0 bases, and 3 bases lay outside the gene matches. CDR1 MGHRA and CDR2 YSYEKL come from the germline V gene. CDR3 length: 16 amino acids. CDR3 in DNA: TGCGCCAGCAGCCAAGACGACAGGGAGTCCTACAATGAGCAGTTCTTC. Protein product: CASSQDDRESYNEQFF.

This clone was counted between two and nine times. The genes are TRBV30 and TRBJ2-1; perhaps TRBD2 as D (6 bases). There are 13 residues in the CDR3. V lost 0 bases and J lost 8, with 11 bases in between. CDR1 and CDR2 (germline): GTSNPN, SVGIG (reference sequence). This CDR3 reads CAWSVGREDEQFF. As DNA, the CDR3 is TGTGCCTGGAGTGTGGGCAGGGAGGATGAGCAGTTCTTC.

The table lists this clone with a few counts. CDR3 coding DNA: TGTGCCAGCAGCAGAGGGACAGGGGGCATGAATGAGCAGTTCTTC. This gives the protein CASSRGTGGMNEQFF. The gene calls are TRBV11-2 and TRBJ2-1; 12 bases match TRBD1. V dropped 5 bases and J dropped 7; count of bases not matched to a gene: 6. CDR3 size: 15 residues. Germline lookup yields CDR1 SGHAT and CDR2 FQNNGV.

CDR3 in amino acids: CNTIHRGYTF. CDR3 coding DNA: TGCAATACCATACACAGGGGCTACACCTTC. The chain uses TRBV4-3 and TRBJ1-2, with D possibly TRBD1 on 5 matching bases. The CDR3 has 10 residues. Germline loops: CDR1 LGHNA, CDR2 YSLEER.

This clone was recorded a few times. The chain links TRBV28 to TRBJ1-2; D is possibly TRBD1 (6 bases). V lost 5 bases and J lost 1, with 8 bases in between. Germline V gene lookup returns CDR1 MDHEN and CDR2 SYDVKM. The CDR3 has 13 amino acids. DNA of the CDR3: TGTGCCAGCAGTCCAGGGGATAACTATGGCTACACCTTC. This sequence encodes CASSPGDNYGYTF.

This clone was detected only a few times. The J gene is TRBJ2-5, the V gene TRBV11-3, with D unresolved. The CDR3 is 12 amino acids. Germline values: CDR1 SGHNT, CDR2 YENEEA. Trimming removed 5 bases from V and 3 bases from J, with 7 bases in between. The CDR3 protein is CASSQNKETQYF. The CDR3 DNA reads TGTGCCAGCAGCCAGAATAAAGAGACCCAGTACTTC.

This clone was seen ten or more times. This chain uses TRBV14 with TRBJ2-5; TRBD1 matches at 8 bases. Per germline, CDR1 SGHDN and CDR2 FVKESK. V dropped 5 bases and J dropped 5; count of bases not matched to a gene: 7. CDR3 length: 14 amino acids. The CDR3 here is CASSARTGTETQYF. DNA of the CDR3: TGTGCCAGCAGCGCCCGGACAGGGACGGAGACCCAGTACTTC.

The rearrangement uses TRBV2 and TRBJ1-5, with D unresolved. CDR3 size: 15 residues. Deletions cut 6 bases from V and 3 bases from J, with 15 bases between. Germline assignment: CDR1 SNHLY and CDR2 FYNNEI. The CDR3: CASRRAARSNQPQHF. CDR3 coding DNA: TGTGCCAGCAGGAGGGCCGCCAGGTCCAATCAGCCCCAGCATTTT.

The chain uses TRBV28 and TRBJ1-1, with a possible D match to TRBD1 (5 bases). In germline, CDR1 is MDHEN, CDR2 SYDVKM. The CDR3 contains 12 residues. Trimming took off 7 bases at V and 4 bases at J, with 10 bases between the two ends. The CDR3 sequence: CASTGSGTEAFF. The CDR3 coding sequence is TGTGCCAGCACAGGGTCCGGCACTGAAGCTTTCTTT.

This clone has more than one count but fewer than ten. The V call is TRBV18, the J call TRBJ2-3, with TRBD2 matching 9 bases. Per germline, CDR1 KGHSH and CDR2 LQKENI. The length of the CDR3 is 15 residues. The junction had 4 bases not matched to a gene; V was cut back by 2 bases and J by 4 bases. The CDR3 bases are TGTGCCAGCTCACCATTGACTAGCGGCCCAGATACGCAGTATTTT. Translating it yields CASSPLTSGPDTQYF.

This clone was found a few times. The genes are TRBV6-1 and TRBJ2-5; weak D call: TRBD2 (5 bases). V shed 2 bases and J shed 4 bases, with 11 bases lying between them. Looked up from germline, CDR1 is MNHNS and CDR2 is SASEGT. The CDR3 totals 14 residues. CDR3 bases: TGTGCCAGCAGTGAACCAGGACTTGGAGAGACCCAGTACTTC. The encoded protein is CASSEPGLGETQYF.

This clone has only a few counts. J is TRBJ1-1 and V is TRBV7-2; tentatively, D is TRBD1 (6 bases). CDR1 is SGHTA, CDR2 FQGNSA, per germline. CDR3 length: 14 amino acids. Trimming shortened V by 5 bases and J by 0 bases, and 10 bases separated the two germline ends. The CDR3 reads CASSRQVVNTEAFF. The CDR3 region has the DNA TGTGCCAGCAGCAGACAGGTGGTGAACACTGAAGCTTTCTTT.

This clone occurred a few times. The chain joins TRBV2 to TRBJ1-2, with 11 bases matching TRBD1. V was clipped by 7 bases and J by 3 bases; unmatched bases: 7. This CDR3 contains 15 residues. Germline-derived CDR1 and CDR2 are SNHLY and FYNNEI. CDR3 amino acids: CASIRTGGAYYGYTF. The DNA of the CDR3 is TGTGCCAGCATTCGGACAGGGGGCGCATACTATGGCTACACCTTC.

The V gene is TRBV15, the J gene TRBJ2-1; perhaps TRBD1 as D (6 bases). The germline V gene has CDR1 LNHNV and CDR2 YYDKDF (reference sequence). This CDR3 spans 14 amino acids. Deletions cut 4 bases from V and 8 bases from J, with 15 bases between. The CDR3 bases are TGTGCCACCAGCAAGGTATCCTCAGGGGATGAGCAGTTCTTC. This gives the protein CATSKVSSGDEQFF. The complete variable domain, with remaining parts taken from reference TRBV15 and TRBJ2-1, reads DAMVIQNPRYQVTQFGKPVTLSCSQTLNHNVMYWYQQKSSQAPKLLFHYYDKDFNNEADTPDNFQSRRPNTSFCFLDIRSPGLGDTAMYLCATSKVSSGDEQFFGPGTRLTVL.

The chain is built from TRBV18 and TRBJ2-7; TRBD2 might be the D (6 bases). Trimming left V 1 base short and J 5 bases short, with 15 bases between. This CDR3 contains 15 residues. The germline V gene encodes CDR1 KGHSH and CDR2 LQKENI. CDR3 sequence: CASSPLVGGAHEQYF. The CDR3 region has the DNA TGTGCCAGCTCACCACTGGTTGGCGGGGCCCACGAGCAGTACTTC.

This clone was detected a few times. This chain uses TRBV7-2 with TRBJ1-1; D remains unclear. In germline, CDR1 is SGHTA, CDR2 FQGNSA. Trimming shortened V by 2 bases and J by 4 bases, and 5 bases separated the two germline ends. The CDR3 loop spans 12 amino acids. This CDR3 reads CASSLRGTEAFF. CDR3 sequence (DNA): TGTGCCAGCAGCTTAAGAGGCACTGAAGCTTTCTTT. Variable domain in full (rest from reference TRBV7-2 and TRBJ1-1): GAGVSQSPSNKVTEKGKDVELRCDPISGHTALYWYRQSLGQGLEFLIYFQGNSAPDKSGLPSDRFSAERTGGSVSTLTIQRTQQEDSAVYLCASSLRGTEAFFGQGTRLTVV.

The chain employs TRBV30 and TRBJ1-6, with 9 bases that match TRBD1. CDR1 is GTSNPN, CDR2 SVGIG, per germline (reference sequence). J was trimmed by 7 bases and V by 3 bases; bases with no gene match: 4. The CDR3 length is 14 residues. The CDR3 bases are TGTGCCTGGAGAAGGGACAGGGAAAATTCACCCCTCCACTTT. Translating gives CAWRRDRENSPLHF.

This clone was counted between two and nine times. The chain employs TRBV9 and TRBJ2-5; D is ambiguous. The end of the DNA aligns better with TRBJ2-7, so the J call may be wrong. Germline V gene sequence: CDR1 SGDLS, CDR2 YYNGEE. CDR3 length equals 12 residues. This CDR3 is CASSKGVSEQYF. CDR3 coding DNA: TGTGCCAGCAGCAAAGGTGTCAGCGAGCAGTACTTC.

This clone came up a few times. The V and J genes are TRBV30 and TRBJ1-4; 7 nucleotides match TRBD1. V lost 0 bases and J lost 6; bases outside the gene matches: 4. The CDR3 has 14 amino acids. Looked up from germline, CDR1 is GTSNPN and CDR2 is SVGIG (reference sequence). The CDR3 region has the DNA TGTGCCTGGAGTGTCGGCAGGGGGGATGAAAAACTGTTTTTT. Amino acids: CAWSVGRGDEKLFF.

This rearrangement joins TRBV29-1 to TRBJ1-3; no firm D call. Per germline, CDR1 SQVTM and CDR2 ANQGSEA. This CDR3 comprises 13 residues. Trimming left V 3 bases short and J 4 bases short, with 10 bases between. CDR3 amino acids: CSVDLRNGNTIYF. CDR3 sequence (DNA): TGCAGCGTTGATCTGCGAAACGGAAACACCATATATTTT.